The sequence of this TCR beta chain was determined in a study of blood T cell repertoires in COVID-19 (dated by TCRdb to the early 2020s). Study-wide context: Samples covering the acute and convalescent phases of COVID-19 were provided by collaborators in the United States, Italy and Spain. Where HLA class I and class II types were available, the types were taken from metadata supplied by the sample provider, not from assay-based typing. Samples were obtained from the ongoing ImmuneRACE study (first 160 participants) and from 1,200 or so subjects provided by 6 global collaborators. The repertoires were made available in a free public database intended to serve as a resource for research on the immune response to SARS-CoV-2. Subjects who had been exposed to COVID-19, were actively infected with it, or had recovered from it provided the deeply sampled blood TCRbeta repertoires that made up the dataset. Sample metadata almost always included a de-identified subject ID, COVID-19 status, age in years and sex. The material from the prospective study consisted of cDNA or gDNA derived from T cells, B-cell-depleted T cells, or PBMCs.

Whole blood was collected in K2EDTA tubes by collaborating institutions according to the institutions' own protocols. For TCRbeta analysis, collaborators shipped samples as frozen whole blood, isolated PBMCs, or DNA extracted from either of those sample types. TCRbeta CDR3 regions were amplified from genomic DNA using the immunoSEQ Assay, a bias-controlled multiplex PCR. The published analysis was carried out like this. Nucleated cell counts per sample were estimated from amplification of reference gene primers within the assay. To quantify the absolute abundance of each unique TCRbeta CDR3 rearrangement, sequence reads were collapsed and filtered. Productive Simpson clonality was computed per sample as the square root of Simpson's diversity index over productive rearrangements. Held by TCRdb, this immuneACCESS table contains in-frame sequences only and omits some clones. Under half of the omission traces to an unresolved V gene where checked; the cause of the rest is unknown. Clonal size and the V and J genes are those of that table, whereas D and trimming came from the DNA. Here the sample has around 220,000 clones; approximately 81% occur a single time. The ten largest clonotypes hold 10% of the sample.

Regarding this clone: The antigen this receptor binds is unknown. No base qualities exist here, and no much larger clone lies one base off it.

Results the study describes overall, beyond this receptor: How much clinical and demographic metadata was included differed by source and by participant, and the metadata was provided uncurated.

Clipping removes 3 bases from V and 4 bases from J, with 4 as the unmatched junction base count. The germline V gene encodes CDR1 MDHEN and CDR2 SYDVKM. The CDR3, from cysteine to phenylalanine, totals 14 residues. Only CDR3 DNA remains: 42 bases, in frame from the first base. The sequence links TRBV28 to TRBJ1-2, with 8 bases aligning to TRBD1. This clonotype was sampled from a woman older than 75 with acute or convalescent COVID-19. Sequencing was done on a sample of peripheral blood. The CDR3 corresponds to CASSLYRGTYGYTF. At the DNA level, the sequence is TGTGCCAGCAGTTTGTACAGGGGGACCTATGGCTACACCTTC.